A single TCR beta chain is shown here with its context. The table came from immunoSEQ multiplex PCR; TCRdb's copy has only in-frame clones and leaves some out. Of around 400,000 clones listed, around 87% are singletons. The sample comes from a study of blood T cell repertoires in COVID-19. The clonotype was recovered from a young woman with COVID-19, enrolled during active disease. Input material: peripheral blood.

The CDR3 coding sequence is TGTGCCTGGACCGACGGACTAGCGTCCTACGAGCAGTACTTC. Translation: CAWTDGLASYEQYF. This chain connects TRBV30 to TRBJ2-7; 9 bases fit TRBD2. Looked up from germline, CDR1 is GTSNPN and CDR2 is SVGIG (reference sequence). V lost 4 bases to trimming and J lost 1 base; unmatched junction nucleotides: 5. This CDR3 spans 14 amino acids.